Sequencing of this T cell receptor (beta chain) was carried out in a study of T-cell reconstitution after alpha-beta-depleted transplantation in children. Ten or more counts support this clonotype. The library targeted TCRbeta and was prepared with unique molecular identifiers. Via MiXCR, TCRdb re-called the PCR reads, giving one row per CDR3 protein. This sample carries approximately 200,000 distinct CDR3 sequences, approximately 15% of them seen once, and the ten largest clones take about 13%. Here the sequenced sample was PBMCs from the stem cell graft donor, taken from the stem cell graft. The TCR comes from a human donor who donated a stem cell graft to a child with acute lymphoblastic leukemia.

The CDR3 sequence: CASSSNRGGGQGYTF. The CDR3, as DNA: TGTGCCAGCAGCTCAAACAGGGGAGGAGGTCAGGGCTACACCTTC. This chain joins TRBV5-4 and TRBJ1-2; TRBD1 aligns across 7 bases. The CDR3 is made up of 15 amino acids. V shed 3 bases and J 8 bases; nucleotides not matched to a gene: 13. Per the germline V gene, CDR1 is SGHNT and CDR2 is YYREEE (reference sequence).